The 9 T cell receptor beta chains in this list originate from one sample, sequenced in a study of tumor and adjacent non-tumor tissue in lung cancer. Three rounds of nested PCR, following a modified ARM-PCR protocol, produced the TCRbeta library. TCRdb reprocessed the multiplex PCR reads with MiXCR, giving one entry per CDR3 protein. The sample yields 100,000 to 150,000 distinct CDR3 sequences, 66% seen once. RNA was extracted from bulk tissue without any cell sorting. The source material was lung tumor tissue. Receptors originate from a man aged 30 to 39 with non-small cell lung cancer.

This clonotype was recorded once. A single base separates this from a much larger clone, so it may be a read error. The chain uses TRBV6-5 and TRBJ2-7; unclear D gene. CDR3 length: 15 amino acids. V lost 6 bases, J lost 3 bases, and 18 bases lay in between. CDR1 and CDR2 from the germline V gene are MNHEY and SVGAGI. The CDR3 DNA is TGTGCCAGCAGAGAGTTTATGAGTGGAGTCTACGAGCAGTACTTC. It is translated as CASREFMSGVYEQYF.

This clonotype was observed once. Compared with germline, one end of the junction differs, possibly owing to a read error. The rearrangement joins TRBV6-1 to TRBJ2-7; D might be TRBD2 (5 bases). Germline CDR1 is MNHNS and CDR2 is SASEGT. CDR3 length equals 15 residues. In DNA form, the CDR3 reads TGTACCAGTTCACCAAAGGGAGTTCTTCCCTACGAGCAGTACTTC. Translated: CTSSPKGVLPYEQYF.

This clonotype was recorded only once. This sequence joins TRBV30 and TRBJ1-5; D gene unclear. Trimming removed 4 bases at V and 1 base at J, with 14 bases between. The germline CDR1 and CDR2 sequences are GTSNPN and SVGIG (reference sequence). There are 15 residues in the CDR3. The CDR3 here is CAWNPPGSSNQPQHF. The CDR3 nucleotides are TGTGCCTGGAACCCCCCGGGTTCAAGCAATCAGCCCCAGCATTTT.

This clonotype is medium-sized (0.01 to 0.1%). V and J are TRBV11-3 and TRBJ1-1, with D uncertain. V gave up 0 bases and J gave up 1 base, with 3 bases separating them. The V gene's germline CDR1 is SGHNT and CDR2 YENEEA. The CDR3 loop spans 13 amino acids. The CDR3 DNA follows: TGTGCCAGCAGCTTAGAGGCGAACACTGAAGCTTTCTTT. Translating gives CASSLEANTEAFF.

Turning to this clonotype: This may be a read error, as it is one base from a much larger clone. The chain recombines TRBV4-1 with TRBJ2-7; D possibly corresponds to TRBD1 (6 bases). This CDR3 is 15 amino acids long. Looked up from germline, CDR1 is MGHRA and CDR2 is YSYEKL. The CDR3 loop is CVSSQEHRAYDKQYF. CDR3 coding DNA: TGCGTCAGCAGCCAAGAACACAGGGCCTACGATAAGCAGTACTTC.

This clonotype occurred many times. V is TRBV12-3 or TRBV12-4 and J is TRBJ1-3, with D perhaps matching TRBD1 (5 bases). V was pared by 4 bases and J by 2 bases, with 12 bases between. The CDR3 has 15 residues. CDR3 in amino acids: CASSSPGQTGNTIYF. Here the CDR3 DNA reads TGTGCCAGCAGTTCCCCCGGACAAACTGGAAACACCATATATTTT.

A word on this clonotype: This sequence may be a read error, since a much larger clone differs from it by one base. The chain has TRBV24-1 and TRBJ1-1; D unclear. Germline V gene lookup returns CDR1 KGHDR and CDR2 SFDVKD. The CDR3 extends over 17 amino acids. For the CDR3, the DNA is TGTGACACCAGCGATGATATGTTCAGGCCCGAGAACACTGAAGCTTTCTTT. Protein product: CDTSDDMFRPENTEAFF.

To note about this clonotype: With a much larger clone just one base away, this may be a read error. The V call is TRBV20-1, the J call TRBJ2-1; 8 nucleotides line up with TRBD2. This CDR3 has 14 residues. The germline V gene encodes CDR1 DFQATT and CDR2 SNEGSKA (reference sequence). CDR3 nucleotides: TGCAGTGCTACTTGGACTAGCTTCTACAATGACCAGTTCTTC. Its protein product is CSATWTSFYNDQFF.

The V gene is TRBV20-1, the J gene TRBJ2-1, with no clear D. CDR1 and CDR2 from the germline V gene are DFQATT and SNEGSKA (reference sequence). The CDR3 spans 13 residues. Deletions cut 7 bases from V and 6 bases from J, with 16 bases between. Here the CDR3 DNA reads TGCAGTGGGATACAACTAACGCTCAATGAGCAGTTCTTC. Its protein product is CSGIQLTLNEQFF.